This TCR beta chain was captured in a study of shared clonotypes between healthy human individuals. Background on the study: The study used three CD4 naive, three CD4 memory, two CD8 naive and one CD8 memory plate per donor. Study outcomes and limitations: What rarefaction showed was incomplete sorted-subset sequencing despite large depth.

This table comes from immunoSEQ multiplex PCR, and its TCRdb copy is limited to in-frame clones, with some not included. The sample records around 640,000 clones, roughly 95% being singletons. The CDR3 loop spans 17 amino acids. V was clipped by 3 bases and J by 3 bases; unmatched bases: 9. Looked up from germline, CDR1 is LGHNA and CDR2 is YNFKEQ. It was CD45RO-negative cells, positively selected for CCR7, that made up naive CD8 cells, with terminally differentiated effector memory CD45RA+ cells excluded. Remarks on this clone: Antigen specificity is unknown.

This sequence joins TRBV4-2 and TRBJ2-1; 9 bases align to TRBD2. Sequenced material: naive CD8+ T cells sorted from blood. The receptor's source is a woman younger than 45 in good health. CDR3 sequence (DNA): TGTGCCAGCAGCCACCCCTTAGCGGGAGAGGGCTACAATGAGCAGTTCTTC. This gives the protein CASSHPLAGEGYNEQFF.